This is a list of T cell receptor beta chains from one sample in a study of naive and memory T cell subsets. TCRdb processed the UMI-ligation and nested PCR reads anew with MiXCR; each CDR3 protein has one entry. The sample lists roughly 140,000 distinct CDR3 sequences, roughly a fifth occurring once. The specimen was naive CD8+ T cells from blood. Receptor source: a human donor in good health. The CDR3 runs from the conserved cysteine through the conserved F or W. Each record gives: D gene, clone size, V gene, J gene, CDR3 DNA, CDR3 protein. A D gene is named only where the DNA matches it firmly. The size entry is marked missing in some rows and otherwise reads once, few, many or a size class.

.,.,TRBV6-1,TRBJ2-1,TGTGCCAGCAGCGTAGTACAGGGAAGTTTCTCCTACAATGAGCAGTTCTTC,CASSVVQGSFSYNEQFF
.,few,TRBV2,TRBJ1-1,TGTGCCAGCAGTGACTACAGAGTGAACACTGAAGCTTTCTTT,CASSDYRVNTEAFF
.,.,TRBV4-1,TRBJ1-2,TGCGCCAGCAGCCAAGTTATGGTGCGCGGGGCGGGCTATGGCTACACCTTC,CASSQVMVRGAGYGYTF
TRBD1,.,TRBV7-9,TRBJ2-7,TGTGCCAGCAGCCCGAAGGACAGGGACTACGAGCAGTACTTC,CASSPKDRDYEQYF
TRBD1,.,TRBV27,TRBJ1-2,TGTGCCAGCAGTTTTAAAGGACAGGGGTATGGCTACACCTTC,CASSFKGQGYGYTF
.,once,TRBV7-8,TRBJ2-7,TGTGCCAGCAGCCTCCCGGGAAGGGGTTACGAGCAGTACTTC,CASSLPGRGYEQYF
.,.,TRBV28,TRBJ2-7,TGTGCCAGCAGCGCCGAAAAACAGGTTTCTGTGCAGTACTTC,CASSAEKQVSVQYF
TRBD1,.,TRBV15,TRBJ2-7,TGTGCCACCAGCTTCGGGACAGGGACCTACGAGCAGTACTTC,CATSFGTGTYEQYF
.,.,TRBV25-1,TRBJ2-1,TGTGCCAGCAGTTTTGGGCAGGAGGGGTTCTTC,CASSFGQEGFF
.,few,TRBV4-1,TRBJ1-1,TGCGCCAGCAGCCCCTCCTCAGGGAACACTGAAGCTTTCTTT,CASSPSSGNTEAFF
.,few,TRBV25-1,TRBJ2-1,TGTGCCAGCAGTGGGGAGGCTGAGCAGTTCTTC,CASSGEAEQFF
.,few,TRBV12-3/TRBV12-4,TRBJ2-5,TGTGCCAGCAGTAGCCGTGTCAGCAACCAAGAGACCCAGTACTTC,CASSSRVSNQETQYF
.,.,TRBV5-1,TRBJ2-7,TGCGCCAGCAGCTTAACAGGGTCCGAGCGTTACGAGCAGTACTTC,CASSLTGSERYEQYF
.,few,TRBV4-1,TRBJ2-1,TGCGCCAGCAGCCACCTCCCGGACAGCAACAATGAGCAGTTCTTC,CASSHLPDSNNEQFF
TRBD1,.,TRBV19,TRBJ2-1,TGTGCCAGTAGTAGAGGACAGGGCATCAATGAGCAGTTCTTC,CASSRGQGINEQFF
TRBD1,.,TRBV28,TRBJ1-1,TGTGCCAGCAGTTTACTCGGACAGGGAGAGGCGAACACTGAAGCTTTCTTT,CASSLLGQGEANTEAFF
.,few,TRBV27,TRBJ1-2,TGTGCCAGCAGCCCCCTCCGCGCTAACTATGGCTACACCTTC,CASSPLRANYGYTF
.,.,TRBV24-1,TRBJ1-5,TGTGCCACCAGTGGCGGGGGCAATCAGCCCCAGCATTTT,CATSGGGNQPQHF
.,.,TRBV12-3/TRBV12-4,TRBJ1-2,TGTGCCAGCACCCAGTCGGGGAACTATGGCTACACCTTC,CASTQSGNYGYTF
.,.,TRBV5-1,TRBJ2-2,TGCGCCAGCAGCTTGGGGATAAACACCGGGGAGCTGTTTTTT,CASSLGINTGELFF
.,few,TRBV29-1,TRBJ2-7,TGCAGCGTTGAAGATTCGCAAGGCTACGAGCAGTACTTC,CSVEDSQGYEQYF
TRBD2,few,TRBV11-2,TRBJ2-3,TGTGCCAGCAGCTCCTCCTATGAAACTAGCGGGAGTTTGTTTAGGACAGATACGCAGTATTTT,CASSSSYETSGSLFRTDTQYF
TRBD1,.,TRBV2,TRBJ2-6,TGTGCCAGCAGCGAGCCCGGGACAGGGGTTTCTGGGGCCAACGTCCTGACTTTC,CASSEPGTGVSGANVLTF
.,.,TRBV11-2,TRBJ1-5,TGTGCCAGCAGCTTGGGGGAACCCAATCAGCCCCAGCATTTT,CASSLGEPNQPQHF
TRBD2,few,TRBV27,TRBJ2-3,TGTGCCAGCAGTTTAACCGGACTAGCGGGCATGGGAAGTACGCAGTATTTT,CASSLTGLAGMGSTQYF
TRBD1,few,TRBV29-1,TRBJ1-2,TGCAGCGTCGCTCCATCAGGGGGCTATGGCTACACCTTC,CSVAPSGGYGYTF
TRBD2,.,TRBV20-1,TRBJ2-7,TGCAGTGCTAGAGATGTACTAGCGCCGACCTACGAGCAGTACTTC,CSARDVLAPTYEQYF
TRBD2,many,TRBV24-1,TRBJ2-1,TGTGCCACCAGTGATCCGACGACTAGCGGGGACTACAATGAGCAGTTCTTC,CATSDPTTSGDYNEQFF
TRBD1,.,TRBV27,TRBJ2-3,TGTGCCAGCAGATTCGTACAGGGGTCGCCAGATACGCAGTATTTT,CASRFVQGSPDTQYF
TRBD2,.,TRBV29-1,TRBJ2-1,TGCAGCGTAGCCGGGACTAGCGGCACGCCTGGCTCCTACAATGAGCAGTTCTTC,CSVAGTSGTPGSYNEQFF
TRBD2,.,TRBV5-4,TRBJ2-1,TGTGCCAGCAGCTCGGGACTAGCCCAAACAGGCCCGGACAATGAGCAGTTCTTC,CASSSGLAQTGPDNEQFF
.,.,TRBV28,TRBJ1-1,TGTGCCAGCAGCTCCCGTTATGAGGATCGTAGCACTGAAGCTTTCTTT,CASSSRYEDRSTEAFF
TRBD2,.,TRBV27,TRBJ2-7,TGTGCCAGCAGTTTATGGCTAGCGGGAGGCTACGAGCAGTACTTC,CASSLWLAGGYEQYF
.,.,TRBV25-1,TRBJ1-2,TGTGCCAGCAGTGAACCCCTTAAGAGGAGCTACACCTTC,CASSEPLKRSYTF
TRBD1,.,TRBV29-1,TRBJ2-3,TGCAGCGTCTCCGGGACAGGGGGGTCCACAGATACGCAGTATTTT,CSVSGTGGSTDTQYF
TRBD1,few,TRBV10-3,TRBJ2-2,TGTGCCATCAGTGAGTTCCGGACAGGGGGCATGGACACCGGGGAGCTGTTTTTT,CAISEFRTGGMDTGELFF
TRBD2,.,TRBV4-1,TRBJ2-1,TGCGCCAGCAGCCAGCGGAGCGGGACCGAGCAGTTCTTC,CASSQRSGTEQFF
.,.,TRBV12-3/TRBV12-4,TRBJ2-1,TGTGCCAGCAGTAGACCTCAAGGTAGCTCCTACAATGAGCAGTTCTTC,CASSRPQGSSYNEQFF
TRBD2,.,TRBV4-1,TRBJ2-5,TGCGCCAGCAGCCAAGGGATCGGGGGGCAAGAGACCCAGTACTTC,CASSQGIGGQETQYF
TRBD1,few,TRBV15,TRBJ2-7,TGTGCCACCAGCCGGACAGGGGTCGGGTACGAGCAGTACTTC,CATSRTGVGYEQYF
.,.,TRBV28,TRBJ1-5,TGTGCCAGCAGTTTAGCCCCCAGGGTTAGCAATCAGCCCCAGCATTTT,CASSLAPRVSNQPQHF